One sample yielded the 25 T cell receptor beta chains listed below, sequenced in a study of blood T cell repertoires in COVID-19. Using immunoSEQ multiplex PCR, the repertoire was profiled, and TCRdb retains in-frame clones only, with some absent. The sample includes under 200,000 clones, more than 75% of them seen just once. The sample consisted of PBMCs or T cells enriched from blood (not recorded which). All receptors derive from a man in his forties with acute COVID-19.

The gene calls are TRBV7-2 and TRBJ2-1; the D gene is possibly TRBD1 (5 bases). This CDR3 spans 15 amino acids. The germline gives CDR1 SGHTA, CDR2 FQGNSA. V lost 4 bases, J lost 2 bases, and 12 bases lay in between. CDR3 residues: CASSSDRSTYNEQFF. The CDR3 nucleotides are TGTGCCAGCAGCTCAGACAGATCGACCTACAATGAGCAGTTCTTC.

The chain has TRBV28 and TRBJ1-1; D is unclear. CDR1 is MDHEN, CDR2 SYDVKM, per germline. The CDR3 has 12 residues. V lost 5 bases and J 6 bases, leaving 10 bases between the germline ends. CDR3 nucleotide sequence: TGTGCCAGCAGTCCGAGGGCGTCTGAAGCTTTCTTT. Protein: CASSPRASEAFF.

This chain joins TRBV28 and TRBJ2-4, with 8 bases that match TRBD1. Germline CDR1 MDHEN, CDR2 SYDVKM. The ends lost 7 bases at V and 6 bases at J; junction bases unmatched: 8. This CDR3 comprises 14 residues. The CDR3 is CASTKHGQGNIQYF. As DNA, the CDR3 is TGTGCCAGCACCAAGCACGGACAGGGAAACATTCAGTACTTC.

V gene TRBV28 combines with J gene TRBJ1-1, with 11 bases lining up with TRBD1. The V and J ends lost 4 bases and 1 base, in that order; junction bases with no gene match: 5. This CDR3 contains 16 residues. The germline gives CDR1 MDHEN, CDR2 SYDVKM. The DNA of the CDR3 is TGTGCCAGCAGTTCGATCGGGACAGGGGGGAACACTGAAGCTTTCTTT. Translation gives CASSSIGTGGNTEAFF.

The rearrangement joins TRBV28 to TRBJ1-5; D not resolved. CDR1 and CDR2 from the germline V gene are MDHEN and SYDVKM. CDR3 length: 14 residues. The germline V and J ends were trimmed by 5 bases and 9 bases, with 17 bases remaining between them. CDR3 loop: CASSQARGTRPQHF. The DNA of the CDR3 is TGTGCCAGCAGTCAGGCCCGGGGAACGAGGCCCCAGCATTTT.

The V and J genes are TRBV3-1 (or the pseudogene TRBV3-2) and TRBJ2-1, with D perhaps matching TRBD1 (5 bases). The germline V gene has CDR1 LGHDT and CDR2 YNNKEL (reference sequence). Trimming took off 3 bases at V and 7 bases at J, with 19 bases between the two ends. CDR3 length equals 16 residues. CDR3 DNA sequence: TGTGCCAGCAGCCAGGTAGGGCGCGCTAAGGGGAATGAGCAGTTCTTC. Amino acids: CASSQVGRAKGNEQFF.

The genes are TRBV7-8 and TRBJ2-2; 14 positions match TRBD2. CDR1 is SGHVS, CDR2 FQNEAQ, per germline. The V and J ends lost 5 bases and 6 bases, in that order; junction bases with no gene match: 2. This CDR3 contains 15 residues. The DNA of the CDR3 is TGTGCCAGCAGCATGACTAGCGGGAGGGCCGGGGAGCTGTTTTTT. Translating gives CASSMTSGRAGELFF.

The V gene is TRBV3-1 (or the pseudogene TRBV3-2), the J gene TRBJ2-1, with 7 bases lining up with TRBD2. V dropped 4 bases and J dropped 8; count of bases not matched to a gene: 8. Germline V gene sequence: CDR1 LGHDT, CDR2 YNNKEL (reference sequence). CDR3 length: 14 residues. This CDR3 is CASSRQGGSHEQFF. CDR3 sequence (DNA): TGTGCCAGCAGCCGTCAAGGCGGGAGCCATGAGCAGTTCTTC.

This clone was found a few times. The chain employs TRBV7-9 and TRBJ2-2, with D possibly matching TRBD2 (6 bases). Trimming took off 5 bases at V and 7 bases at J, with 14 bases between the two ends. The CDR3 covers 14 residues. CDR1 is SEHNR, CDR2 FQNEAQ, per germline (reference sequence). The CDR3 DNA follows: TGTGCCAGCAGCCCCCGGGGGATTGGCGGGGAGCTGTTTTTT. Translation gives CASSPRGIGGELFF.

This clone was observed a handful of times. V usage is TRBV4-1 and J usage is TRBJ1-1, with D hard to call. CDR1 is MGHRA, CDR2 YSYEKL, per germline. V was shortened by 0 bases and J by 5 bases, with 7 bases between the two germline ends. This CDR3 spans 13 amino acids. The CDR3, as DNA: TGCGCCAGCAGCCAAGATAAGAGAACTGAAGCTTTCTTT. It translates to CASSQDKRTEAFF.

The chain is built from TRBV27 and TRBJ2-1; 8 positions agree with TRBD2. In germline, CDR1 is MNHEY, CDR2 SMNVEV (reference sequence). The V gene end was trimmed by 8 bases and the J gene end by 8 bases; junction bases not matched to a gene: 14. CDR3 length: 15 amino acids. The CDR3 sequence: CASLDQGGRPHEQFF. The CDR3 nucleotides read TGTGCCAGCCTAGATCAAGGCGGGAGGCCCCATGAGCAGTTCTTC.

This rearrangement joins TRBV6-5 to TRBJ2-1; TRBD1 aligns across 7 bases. Germline V gene data show CDR1 as MNHEY and CDR2 as SVGAGI. Trimming took 6 bases from V and 4 from J; bases not matched to a gene: 9. The CDR3 consists of 15 residues. CDR3 in DNA: TGTGCCAGCAGCACCGGGACAGTAAGTTACAATGAGCAGTTCTTC. As protein: CASSTGTVSYNEQFF.

A single count supports this clone. The gene calls are TRBV13 and TRBJ2-1, with 8 bases lining up with TRBD2. The germline V gene has CDR1 PRHDT and CDR2 FYEKMQ (reference sequence). V gave up 5 bases and J gave up 0 bases; unmatched junction bases: 9. This CDR3 has 17 amino acids. CDR3 sequence (DNA): TGTGCCAGCAGCGAGAAAAGCGGGAGACCCTCCTACAATGAGCAGTTCTTC. Translated: CASSEKSGRPSYNEQFF.

V usage is TRBV28 and J usage is TRBJ1-5, with 9 bases lining up with TRBD1. The CDR3 length is 14 residues. V trimming: 6 bases; J trimming: 7 bases; junction bases outside the gene matches: 7. Looked up from germline, CDR1 is MDHEN and CDR2 is SYDVKM. In DNA form, the CDR3 reads TGTGCCAGCAGCTGGGGACAGGGCACCCAGCCCCAGCATTTT. It translates to CASSWGQGTQPQHF. Full variable domain (rest looked up from reference TRBV28 and TRBJ1-5): DVKVTQSSRYLVKRTGEKVFLECVQDMDHENMFWYRQDPGLGLRLIYFSYDVKMKEKGDIPEGYSVSREKKERFSLILESASTNQTSMYLCASSWGQGTQPQHFGDGTRLSIL.

This rearrangement joins TRBV18 to TRBJ2-7; 8 bases match TRBD2. Germline-derived CDR1 and CDR2 are KGHSH and LQKENI. V dropped 4 bases and J dropped 0; count of bases not matched to a gene: 8. The CDR3 extends over 16 amino acids. This chain's CDR3 is CASSRLSGSRSYEQYF. CDR3 in DNA: TGTGCCAGCTCACGATTGAGCGGGAGTCGCTCCTACGAGCAGTACTTC.

This chain joins TRBV7-2 and TRBJ2-1, with a weak D call TRBD2 (6 bases). Trimming shortened V by 5 bases and J by 8 bases, and 22 bases separated the two germline ends. Germline V gene lookup returns CDR1 SGHTA and CDR2 FQGNSA. The length of the CDR3 is 16 residues. CDR3 bases: TGTGCCAGCAGCAAGCCCCGGTCGGGCGGGAAGGATGAGCAGTTCTTC. Protein sequence: CASSKPRSGGKDEQFF. Looking up the rest from reference TRBV7-2 and TRBJ2-1 gives the full variable domain: GAGVSQSPSNKVTEKGKDVELRCDPISGHTALYWYRQSLGQGLEFLIYFQGNSAPDKSGLPSDRFSAERTGGSVSTLTIQRTQQEDSAVYLCASSKPRSGGKDEQFFGPGTRLTVL.

CDR3 sequence (DNA): TGTGCCAGCAGTGGGGTTAGCTCCCCGTATTTT. As protein: CASSGVSSPYF. This chain joins TRBV2 and TRBJ2-3; D uncertain. This CDR3 has 11 amino acids. Germline loops: CDR1 SNHLY, CDR2 FYNNEI. With 4 bases removed from V and 14 bases from J, the gap between germline ends came to 13 bases.

This rearrangement joins TRBV4-1 to TRBJ2-3; D may be TRBD2 (6 bases). This CDR3 comprises 16 residues. Germline-derived CDR1 and CDR2 are MGHRA and YSYEKL. V was cut by 0 bases and J by 2 bases, with 12 bases left in between. The CDR3 DNA sequence: TGCGCCAGCAGCCAAGATTCCGGGAGCCTCACAGATACGCAGTATTTT. Amino acid sequence: CASSQDSGSLTDTQYF.

The V and J genes are TRBV7-6 and TRBJ1-5; 7 bases agree with TRBD1. Trimming took 3 bases from V and 6 from J; bases not matched to a gene: 5. Germline V gene data show CDR1 as SGHVS and CDR2 as FNYEAQ. The CDR3 runs 14 residues. The CDR3 here is CASSFGTVGQPQHF. CDR3 nucleotide sequence: TGTGCCAGCAGCTTCGGGACAGTTGGTCAGCCCCAGCATTTT.

V gene TRBV7-9 combines with J gene TRBJ1-2; D is unclear. This CDR3 spans 14 amino acids. CDR1 and CDR2 from the germline V gene are SEHNR and FQNEAQ (reference sequence). Deletions cut 5 bases from V and 0 bases from J, with 10 bases between. CDR3 DNA: TGTGCCAGCAGCACCACTCTAGCTAACTATGGCTACACCTTC. Amino acids: CASSTTLANYGYTF. The full variable domain, its missing parts supplied by reference TRBV7-9 and TRBJ1-2, is DTGVSQNPRHKITKRGQNVTFRCDPISEHNRLYWYRQTLGQGPEFLTYFQNEAQLEKSRLLSDRFSAERPKGSFSTLEIQRTEQGDSAMYLCASSTTLANYGYTFGSGTRLTVV.

This clone was seen a single time. The chain couples TRBV7-9 to TRBJ1-6; the match to TRBD1 covers 8 bases. V was clipped by 5 bases and J by 6 bases; unmatched bases: 6. Germline lookup yields CDR1 SEHNR and CDR2 FQNEAQ (reference sequence). This CDR3 is 15 amino acids long. The CDR3 sequence: CASSARQGSNSPLHF. In DNA form, the CDR3 reads TGTGCCAGCAGCGCCCGACAGGGGTCTAATTCACCCCTCCACTTT.

J is TRBJ1-1 and V is TRBV29-1; 7 nucleotides match TRBD1. J was trimmed by 3 bases and V by 7 bases; bases with no gene match: 5. Germline V gene data show CDR1 as SQVTM and CDR2 as ANQGSEA. This CDR3 comprises 12 residues. CDR3 coding DNA: TGCAGCGCCACAGGGGCGGACACTGAAGCTTTCTTT. As protein: CSATGADTEAFF.

This chain links TRBV28 with TRBJ2-5; unclear D gene. This CDR3 comprises 14 residues. V dropped 3 bases and J dropped 3 bases, with 11 bases sitting between them. The V gene's germline CDR1 is MDHEN and CDR2 SYDVKM. The CDR3, as DNA: TGTGCCAGCAGTTTTTCATCTATAAAAGAGACCCAGTACTTC. Amino acid sequence: CASSFSSIKETQYF.

The rearrangement uses TRBV13 and TRBJ2-7; 12 bases map to TRBD2. V trimming: 5 bases; J trimming: 6 bases; junction bases outside the gene matches: 11. In germline, CDR1 is PRHDT, CDR2 FYEKMQ (reference sequence). There are 16 residues in the CDR3. The CDR3 coding sequence is TGTGCCAGCAGCCAAACCCGACTAGCGGGAGCGTCCGAGCAGTACTTC. It yields the protein CASSQTRLAGASEQYF.

The chain uses TRBV28 and TRBJ2-2; no clear D. The germline V gene encodes CDR1 MDHEN and CDR2 SYDVKM. The V end lost 3 bases, the J end lost 7 bases, and 12 bases lay between the germline ends. The length of the CDR3 is 14 residues. CDR3 coding DNA: TGTGCCAGCAGTTTTCGTTCCGCCTACGGGGAGCTGTTTTTT. Translating it yields CASSFRSAYGELFF.